The present TCR beta chain was sequenced within a study of Graves' ophthalmopathy and Graves' hyperthyroidism. In this sample, this clonotype turned up many times. Amplifying from RNA transcripts, the study obtained TCR beta CDR3 regions. Second-round multiplex PCR came after a first-round RT-PCR that employed HTBI primers. MiXCR, applied by TCRdb to the multiplex PCR reads, yields one record per CDR3 protein. Of about 740,000 distinct CDR3 sequences detected, 35% to 50% appear once; the ten largest clones hold about 40%. This clonotype originated in an adult man with Graves' ophthalmopathy. Sequencing was performed on peripheral blood.

CDR3 loop: CASSLTAAEVYEQYF. DNA for the CDR3: TGTGCCAGCAGCTTAACTGCGGCAGAGGTATACGAGCAGTACTTC. The chain has TRBV7-3 and TRBJ2-7; D is ambiguous. The CDR3 extends over 15 amino acids. The V gene's germline CDR1 is SGHTA and CDR2 FQGTGA. Trimming cost V 0 bases and J 4 bases, with 13 bases left between them. The entire variable domain, with the rest obtained from reference TRBV7-3 and TRBJ2-7, is as follows: GAGVSQTPSNKVTEKGKYVELRCDPISGHTALYWYRQSLGQGPEFLIYFQGTGAADDSGLPNDRFFAVRPEGSVSTLKIQRTERGDSAVYLCASSLTAAEVYEQYFGPGTRLTVT.